This T cell receptor (beta chain) is from a study of blood T cell repertoires in COVID-19. Measured with immunoSEQ multiplex PCR; TCRdb has only the in-frame clones, and not every one. The profile shows some 180,000 clones, 80% of them singletons. The CDR3 spans 15 residues. Germline V gene data show CDR1 as SGHTS and CDR2 as YDEGEE. The J segment lost 6 bases and the V segment lost 4 bases, leaving 3 bases of the junction unmatched. Sequenced input: PBMCs or T cells enriched from blood (not recorded which). This clonotype was obtained from a man aged 60 to 69 who had been exposed to COVID-19. The J gene is TRBJ2-1, the V gene TRBV5-8; TRBD2 aligns across 14 bases. Here the CDR3 reads CASSVGLAGGNEQFF. The CDR3 coding sequence is TGTGCCAGCAGCGTAGGACTAGCGGGAGGCAATGAGCAGTTCTTC.